This TCR beta chain is drawn from a study of blood T cells in healthy people across ages. Staff drew roughly 10 milliliters of peripheral blood from each donor. Per the germline V gene, CDR1 is DFQATT and CDR2 is SNEGSKA (reference sequence). Trimming cost V 6 bases and J 2 bases; bases outside gene matches: 12. This CDR3 has 16 residues. This clonotype was counted between two and nine times. Using a J-beta primer mix together with a sample-barcoded 5' primer, a second PCR was run for roughly 6 to 11 cycles. Each cDNA molecule, via a template-switch adaptor with 12 random nucleotides, was tagged. A single record per CDR3 protein comes from TCRdb applying MiXCR to the 5' RACE reads. The table records around 800,000 distinct CDR3 sequences, roughly 25% of them present only once. The same sample was also studied in work on T cells of mothers and their children. This second study says: Samples were obtained from a few healthy Caucasian mothers and their six children. Related pairs of mothers and children showed slightly higher, non-significant overlap versus unrelated pairs.

Sequenced sample: blood. The J gene is TRBJ2-5, the V gene TRBV20-1; 10 nucleotides line up with TRBD2. The sequence was collected from a boy aged 5-17 years in good health. CDR3 DNA sequence: TGCAGTGCGAATCCGCCTACAGCGGGGGGGCAAGAGACCCAGTACTTC. This translates into CSANPPTAGGQETQYF.